The 22 T cell receptor beta chains below come from one sample, sequenced in a study of T cells in Graves' hyperthyroidism and ophthalmopathy. The TCR beta CDR3 regions underwent amplification using RNA transcripts as the source. Primed by the HTBI set, a first-round RT-PCR was run on the TCR CDR3. TCRdb independently ran MiXCR on the multiplex PCR reads; one entry per CDR3 protein. Of hundreds of thousands of distinct CDR3 sequences detected, roughly 24% appear once; the ten largest clones hold about 10%. The specimen sequenced was blood. These receptors all stem from a woman aged 25 to 39 with Graves' ophthalmopathy.

The V call is TRBV14, the J call TRBJ2-7; TRBD1 might be the D (6 bases). V gave up 1 base and J gave up 1 base, with 14 bases separating them. The germline gives CDR1 SGHDN, CDR2 FVKESK. The CDR3 is 16 amino acids. The CDR3 here is CASSQAGQGRSYEQYF. The CDR3 DNA sequence: TGTGCCAGCAGCCAAGCCGGGCAGGGGCGATCCTACGAGCAGTACTTC.

This clonotype was observed at least ten times. V gene TRBV12-3 or TRBV12-4 combines with J gene TRBJ1-3; 7 bases agree with TRBD1. The length of the CDR3 is 17 residues. V shed 4 bases and J 7 bases; nucleotides not matched to a gene: 16. The CDR3 is CASSSYRDSTSRNTIYF. The CDR3 nucleotides read TGTGCCAGCAGTTCCTACCGGGACAGCACGTCGAGGAACACCATATATTTT.

This clonotype appeared many times. V and J are TRBV28 and TRBJ2-7; D gene unclear. CDR3 length: 12 amino acids. CDR1 and CDR2 (germline): MDHEN, SYDVKM. Trimming left V 4 bases short and J 4 bases short, with 8 bases between. DNA of the CDR3: TGTGCCAGCAGTTCACTCGGGTACGAGCAGTACTTC. It encodes CASSSLGYEQYF.

V is TRBV29-1 and J is TRBJ1-1; D perhaps matches TRBD1 (6 bases). CDR1 is SQVTM, CDR2 ANQGSEA, per germline. V was trimmed by 5 bases and J by 0 bases, leaving 10 bases between them. The CDR3 has 13 residues. CDR3 nucleotide sequence: TGCAGCGTTTTAGACAGGATGAACACTGAAGCTTTCTTT. Translating it yields CSVLDRMNTEAFF. Together with reference TRBV29-1 and TRBJ1-1, the CDR3 gives the full variable domain: SAVISQKPSRDICQRGTSLTIQCQVDSQVTMMFWYRQQPGQSLTLIATANQGSEATYESGFVIDKFPISRPNLTFSTLTVSNMSPEDSSIYLCSVLDRMNTEAFFGQGTRLTVV.

This clonotype was detected ten times or more. The V call is TRBV29-1, the J call TRBJ1-2; D gene uncertain. Germline CDR1 is SQVTM and CDR2 is ANQGSEA. The CDR3 is made up of 12 amino acids. The V and J ends lost 7 bases and 3 bases respectively, with 12 bases between them. CDR3 DNA sequence: TGCAGCGCCCTGCGTGAAGACTATGGCTACACCTTC. This codes for CSALREDYGYTF.

V gene TRBV6-1 combines with J gene TRBJ2-7; the match to TRBD2 covers 7 bases. This CDR3 has 12 amino acids. Germline V gives CDR1 MNHNS, CDR2 SASEGT. Trimming removed 10 bases from V and 3 bases from J; junction bases left unmatched: 6. The CDR3 here is CATRSGIYEQYF. As DNA, the CDR3 is TGTGCCACCCGAAGCGGGATCTACGAGCAGTACTTC.

This clonotype was detected ten times or more. The chain carries TRBV20-1 and TRBJ2-7; D might be TRBD2 (6 bases). Germline CDR1 is DFQATT and CDR2 is SNEGSKA (reference sequence). Trimming took 6 bases from V and 0 from J, leaving 12 bases between them. The CDR3 consists of 13 residues. The CDR3 sequence: CSADGGYSYEQYF. For the CDR3, the DNA is TGCAGTGCAGACGGAGGGTACTCCTACGAGCAGTACTTC.

This clonotype was found many times. V gene TRBV28 combines with J gene TRBJ2-7; tentatively, D is TRBD1 (6 bases). CDR1 is MDHEN and CDR2 is SYDVKM in the germline V gene. The ends were cut back, 4 bases at V and 6 bases at J, with 22 bases in the middle. CDR3 size: 16 residues. The CDR3 sequence is CASSSSWTAVVGEQYF. As DNA, the CDR3 is TGTGCCAGCAGTTCCTCTTGGACAGCCGTGGTTGGCGAGCAGTACTTC.

This sequence joins TRBV10-3 and TRBJ1-1; tentatively, D is TRBD1 (5 bases). Germline lookup yields CDR1 ENHRY and CDR2 SYGVKD. The CDR3 covers 13 residues. The ends were cut back, 8 bases at V and 5 bases at J, with 15 bases in the middle. CDR3 in amino acids: CAIGAGRETEAFF. The CDR3 region has the DNA TGTGCCATCGGGGCCGGGCGGGAGACTGAAGCTTTCTTT.

The table lists this clonotype with many counts. V usage is TRBV5-1 and J usage is TRBJ2-2; D is perhaps TRBD2 (5 bases). The CDR3 length is 15 residues. Germline CDR1 SGHRS, CDR2 YFSETQ. V lost 5 bases and J lost 0, with 11 bases in between. Here the CDR3 reads CASRDREPNTGELFF. DNA for the CDR3: TGCGCCAGCAGGGACCGGGAACCGAACACCGGGGAGCTGTTTTTT.

The V gene is TRBV12-5, the J gene TRBJ1-2; weak D call: TRBD1 (5 bases). The CDR3 runs to 14 residues. The ends were cut back, 0 bases at V and 4 bases at J, with 9 bases in the middle. Germline values: CDR1 LGHNT, CDR2 FRNRAP. The CDR3 protein is CASGLVPGGYGYTF. CDR3 DNA: TGTGCTAGTGGTTTGGTACCGGGGGGCTATGGCTACACCTTC.

This clonotype was recorded at least ten times. The chain combines TRBV5-1 with TRBJ1-2; 10 bases map to TRBD1. The CDR3 runs 14 residues. Germline values: CDR1 SGHRS, CDR2 YFSETQ. V shed 5 bases and J 3 bases; nucleotides not matched to a gene: 4. CDR3 loop: CASSRGQGDYGYTF. CDR3 in DNA: TGCGCCAGCAGTCGTGGACAGGGGGACTATGGCTACACCTTC.

This clonotype was seen at least ten times. The chain combines TRBV5-1 with TRBJ2-5; TRBD1 matches at 7 bases. V was pared by 3 bases and J by 2 bases, with 4 bases of the junction left unmatched. Germline CDR1 reads SGHRS; CDR2 reads YFSETQ. The CDR3 totals 14 residues. The DNA of the CDR3 is TGCGCCAGCAGCTCACAGGGGCGGCAAGAGACCCAGTACTTC. Translated: CASSSQGRQETQYF.

This clonotype has a count of ten or more. The J gene is TRBJ1-3, the V gene TRBV11-1, with D unclear. CDR3 length equals 14 residues. Trimming left V 2 bases short and J 0 bases short, with 5 bases between. Germline V gene sequence: CDR1 SGHAT, CDR2 FQDESV (reference sequence). The CDR3 region is CASSLTDSGNTIYF. CDR3 DNA sequence: TGTGCCAGCAGCTTAACAGACTCTGGAAACACCATATATTTT.

This clonotype has at least ten counts. V gene TRBV29-1 combines with J gene TRBJ2-7; TRBD1 is a possible D gene (6 bases). The V end lost 5 bases, the J end lost 4 bases, and 15 bases lay between the germline ends. The germline gives CDR1 SQVTM, CDR2 ANQGSEA. The CDR3 consists of 13 residues. The CDR3 spells CSVRGGEAYEQYF. DNA of the CDR3: TGCAGCGTTCGAGGGGGTGAAGCATACGAGCAGTACTTC.

The chain uses TRBV30 and TRBJ2-7; the D gene is possibly TRBD2 (6 bases). Germline V lookup: CDR1 GTSNPN, CDR2 SVGIG (reference sequence). The V end was cut by 4 bases, the J end by 2 bases, with 12 bases between. This CDR3 spans 13 amino acids. The CDR3 is CAWNSGQAYEQYF. CDR3 in DNA: TGTGCCTGGAATAGCGGCCAAGCCTACGAGCAGTACTTC.

At least ten counts were recorded for this clonotype. This rearrangement joins TRBV6-1 to TRBJ2-5; D unresolved. This CDR3 region has 15 residues. Trimming stripped 1 base from V and 5 bases from J, with 14 bases between. Germline assignment: CDR1 MNHNS and CDR2 SASEGT. CDR3 nucleotide sequence: TGTGCCAGCAGTGAAGGAGGCGTCTGGGCGGAGACCCAGTACTTC. Amino acid sequence: CASSEGGVWAETQYF.

This clonotype has ten or more counts. The chain combines TRBV6-1 with TRBJ2-5, with D uncertain. V dropped 3 bases and J dropped 5 bases, with 10 bases sitting between them. The germline V gene has CDR1 MNHNS and CDR2 SASEGT. The CDR3 extends over 13 amino acids. The CDR3 sequence: CASSDLQVETQYF. DNA for the CDR3: TGTGCCAGCAGTGACCTCCAGGTCGAGACCCAGTACTTC.

The rearrangement joins TRBV28 to TRBJ2-7; D is possibly TRBD2 (7 bases). Germline V gene lookup returns CDR1 MDHEN and CDR2 SYDVKM. With 7 bases removed from V and 0 bases from J, the gap between germline ends came to 19 bases. The CDR3 sequence is 16 residues long. The CDR3 DNA reads TGTGCCAGCACTGGGGAGGGGACAATGATCTCCTACGAGCAGTACTTC. Translation gives CASTGEGTMISYEQYF.

This clonotype came up many times. The J gene is TRBJ2-7, the V gene TRBV28; D unclear. CDR1 and CDR2 from the germline V gene are MDHEN and SYDVKM. V lost 5 bases and J 5 bases, leaving 16 bases between the germline ends. There are 14 residues in the CDR3. The chain's CDR3 is CASSIRVVADEQYF. The CDR3 nucleotides are TGTGCCAGCAGTATTAGGGTAGTCGCAGACGAGCAGTACTTC. The full variable domain, rest sourced from reference TRBV28 and TRBJ2-7, is DVKVTQSSRYLVKRTGEKVFLECVQDMDHENMFWYRQDPGLGLRLIYFSYDVKMKEKGDIPEGYSVSREKKERFSLILESASTNQTSMYLCASSIRVVADEQYFGPGTRLTVT.

This clonotype has at least ten counts. The rearrangement uses TRBV6-5 and TRBJ1-1; possible D gene TRBD1, 5 bases. Per the germline V gene, CDR1 is MNHEY and CDR2 is SVGAGI. Trimming took off 2 bases at V and 4 bases at J, with 14 bases between the two ends. The CDR3 has 15 residues. The CDR3 region is CASSYAERGTTEAFF. CDR3 nucleotide sequence: TGTGCCAGCAGTTACGCGGAAAGGGGCACCACTGAAGCTTTCTTT.

This clonotype was seen at least ten times. The chain has TRBV30 and TRBJ2-7, with D possibly matching TRBD1 (6 bases). Deletions cut 0 bases from V and 6 bases from J, with 15 bases between. The CDR3 totals 14 residues. Germline CDR1 reads GTSNPN; CDR2 reads SVGIG (reference sequence). CDR3 sequence reads: CAWSVNRAPFEQYF. The CDR3 DNA is TGTGCCTGGAGTGTGAACAGGGCCCCCTTCGAGCAGTACTTC.